Shown below are 32 T cell receptor beta chains from a single sample sequenced in a study of shared clonotypes between healthy human individuals. The protocol was immunoSEQ multiplex PCR, while the TCRdb copy is restricted to in-frame clones and leaves out a portion. The table lists about 680,000 clones, around 90% of them singletons. CD45RO-negative, CCR7-selected cells formed the naive CD8 fraction, which excluded terminally differentiated effector memory CD45RA+ cells. Specimen: naive CD8+ T cells sorted from blood. These TCRs come from a man aged 25-40 years in good health.

The chain couples TRBV29-1 to TRBJ2-1; D is perhaps TRBD1 (5 bases). The CDR3 totals 13 residues. Between the trimmed V and J ends, which lost 7 bases and 5 bases, there was a span of 15 bases. The germline CDR1 and CDR2 sequences are SQVTM and ANQGSEA. The CDR3 DNA is TGCAGCGAGAGGACAAAAAATAACAATGAGCAGTTCTTC. As protein: CSERTKNNNEQFF.

The chain employs TRBV6-1 and TRBJ2-1; D gene ambiguous. The germline gives CDR1 MNHNS, CDR2 SASEGT. The ends were cut back, 2 bases at V and 5 bases at J, with 13 bases in the middle. This CDR3 has 15 residues. The CDR3 bases are TGTGCCAGCAGTGAAAGGGCCTGGCAGCACAATGAGCAGTTCTTC. It codes for CASSERAWQHNEQFF.

This chain connects TRBV2 to TRBJ2-7; TRBD2 agrees at 11 bases. From germline, CDR1 is SNHLY and CDR2 FYNNEI. The length of the CDR3 is 15 residues. With 8 bases clipped from V and 0 bases from J, the junction kept 6 bases outside the gene matches. This chain's CDR3 is CASVGLAESSYEQYF. The CDR3 DNA sequence: TGTGCCAGCGTGGGACTAGCGGAGAGCTCCTACGAGCAGTACTTC.

This chain joins TRBV7-9 and TRBJ1-1, with D maybe TRBD1 (5 bases). The CDR3 has 15 residues. Trimming pared 1 base from V and 1 base from J, leaving 10 bases between. The germline CDR1 and CDR2 sequences are SEHNR and FQNEAQ (reference sequence). The CDR3 protein is CASSLGAGTNTEAFF. Written as DNA, the CDR3 is TGTGCCAGCAGCTTAGGAGCGGGGACGAACACTGAAGCTTTCTTT.

The V and J genes are TRBV11-2 and TRBJ2-1, with a weak D call TRBD1 (7 bases). V was pared by 1 base and J by 10 bases, with 11 bases between. The CDR3 is 13 residues long. Looked up from germline, CDR1 is SGHAT and CDR2 is FQNNGV. CDR3 in amino acids: CASSLGQGLEQFF. The DNA of the CDR3 is TGTGCCAGCAGCTTAGGACAGGGACTCGAGCAGTTCTTC.

The chain has TRBV28 and TRBJ1-5; TRBD1 aligns across 7 bases. Per germline, CDR1 MDHEN and CDR2 SYDVKM. V lost 7 bases to trimming and J lost 0 bases; unmatched junction nucleotides: 6. The CDR3 consists of 15 residues. The CDR3 bases are TGTGCCAGCAAAACCGGGACAGATAGCAATCAGCCCCAGCATTTT. Amino acid sequence: CASKTGTDSNQPQHF.

The gene calls are TRBV19 and TRBJ2-7; 7 bases fit TRBD1. The J segment lost 3 bases and the V segment lost 1 base, leaving 6 bases of the junction unmatched. This CDR3 has 15 residues. The germline gives CDR1 LNHDA, CDR2 SQIVND (reference sequence). CDR3 loop: CASSIAGGRSYEQYF. CDR3 in DNA: TGTGCCAGTAGTATAGCAGGGGGACGAAGCTACGAGCAGTACTTC.

This sequence joins TRBV19 and TRBJ2-3; D is perhaps TRBD1 or TRBD2 (5 bases each). V was shortened by 3 bases and J by 6 bases, with 10 bases between the two germline ends. Germline V gene data show CDR1 as LNHDA and CDR2 as SQIVND (reference sequence). The CDR3 is made up of 13 amino acids. In DNA, the CDR3 is TGTGCCAGTAGTATTACGGGACCCGATACGCAGTATTTT. Residues: CASSITGPDTQYF.

As concerns this clone: The same CDR3 can be traced to other DNA sequences in this sample. V is TRBV27 and J is TRBJ2-7; the match to TRBD2 covers 10 bases. This CDR3 spans 14 amino acids. Unmatched junction bases numbered 4, after V lost 5 bases and J lost 3 bases. CDR1 and CDR2 from the germline V gene are MNHEY and SMNVEV (reference sequence). The CDR3 reads CASSVAGGSYEQYF. CDR3 bases: TGTGCCAGCAGTGTAGCGGGAGGTAGCTACGAGCAGTACTTC.

The chain employs TRBV6-6 and TRBJ2-1; perhaps TRBD1 as D (5 bases). The V and J ends lost 2 bases and 2 bases respectively, with 13 bases between them. Germline V gene data show CDR1 as MNHNY and CDR2 as SVGAGI (reference sequence). The CDR3 runs 16 residues. This CDR3 reads CASSYGVRVPYNEQFF. The CDR3 DNA follows: TGTGCCAGCAGTTACGGCGTCAGGGTCCCCTACAATGAGCAGTTCTTC.

This chain links TRBV4-3 with TRBJ2-1; perhaps TRBD2 as D (6 bases). In germline, CDR1 is LGHNA, CDR2 YSLEER. CDR3 length: 17 residues. V shed 0 bases and J shed 6 bases, with 18 bases lying between them. The CDR3 loop reads CASSQDRAGRLGNEQFF. DNA for the CDR3: TGCGCCAGCAGCCAAGATCGTGCCGGGAGACTCGGCAATGAGCAGTTCTTC.

This clone was counted once. This rearrangement joins TRBV5-1 to TRBJ1-1; D is unclear. CDR3 size: 11 residues. The V gene's germline CDR1 is SGHRS and CDR2 YFSETQ. V was trimmed by 8 bases and J by 2 bases, leaving 7 bases between them. The CDR3 loop reads CASNSNTEAFF. The CDR3 nucleotides read TGCGCCAGTAACAGCAACACTGAAGCTTTCTTT.

V gene TRBV4-1 combines with J gene TRBJ2-5; TRBD2 agrees at 10 bases. Losses at the gene ends were 4 bases for V and 0 bases for J; bases not matched to a gene: 5. In germline, CDR1 is MGHRA, CDR2 YSYEKL. This CDR3 has 16 amino acids. In nucleotides, the CDR3 is TGCGCCAGCAGCCCAGCCGGACTAGCGGACCAAGAGACCCAGTACTTC. Translation: CASSPAGLADQETQYF.

Here the CDR3 reads CASSLERASYEQYF. The CDR3 DNA follows: TGTGCCAGCAGCTTAGAGAGGGCGTCCTACGAGCAGTACTTC. V is TRBV7-8 and J is TRBJ2-7; weak D call: TRBD2 (5 bases). Germline V gene sequence: CDR1 SGHVS, CDR2 FQNEAQ. The V end was cut by 1 base, the J end by 1 base, with 8 bases between. The CDR3 is made up of 14 amino acids. Supplemented by reference TRBV7-8 and TRBJ2-7, the full variable domain reads GAGVSQSPRYKVAKRGQDVALRCDPISGHVSLFWYQQALGQGPEFLTYFQNEAQLDKSGLPSDRFFAERPEGSVSTLKIQRTQQEDSAVYLCASSLERASYEQYFGPGTRLTVT.

The CDR3 spells CASSPPQGSNTEAFF. CDR3 coding DNA: TGTGCCAGCAGCCCTCCACAGGGATCGAACACTGAAGCTTTCTTT. The chain links TRBV7-9 to TRBJ1-1; tentatively, D is TRBD1 (6 bases). The CDR3 is 15 residues long. V lost 5 bases and J 1 base, leaving 14 bases between the germline ends. Germline loops: CDR1 SEHNR, CDR2 FQNEAQ (reference sequence).

Only one count was recorded for this clone. The chain has TRBV5-4 and TRBJ2-1; 7 positions match TRBD2. The V and J ends lost 4 bases and 6 bases, in that order; junction bases with no gene match: 7. The CDR3 consists of 14 residues. Germline V gene lookup returns CDR1 SGHNT and CDR2 YYREEE (reference sequence). CDR3 sequence (DNA): TGTGCCAGCAGCGTAATAGGACTAGTCAATGAGCAGTTCTTC. Its protein product is CASSVIGLVNEQFF. Filled out from reference TRBV5-4 and TRBJ2-1, the complete variable domain reads ETGVTQSPTHLIKTRGQQVTLRCSSQSGHNTVSWYQQALGQGPQFIFQYYREEENGRGNFPPRFSGLQFPNYSSELNVNALELDDSALYLCASSVIGLVNEQFFGPGTRLTVL.

The chain has TRBV2 and TRBJ2-5; 8 bases agree with TRBD1. The CDR3 consists of 14 residues. Germline V lookup: CDR1 SNHLY, CDR2 FYNNEI. The ends lost 7 bases at V and 10 bases at J; junction bases unmatched: 14. CDR3 DNA: TGTGCCAGCATGAATCGACAGGGGCCTTTTCTCCAGTACTTC. This translates into CASMNRQGPFLQYF.

The chain employs TRBV6-6 and TRBJ2-7; D may be TRBD1 (5 bases). The germline V gene has CDR1 MNHNY and CDR2 SVGAGI (reference sequence). V was pared by 4 bases and J by 2 bases, with 9 bases between. The CDR3 is made up of 13 amino acids. CDR3 bases: TGTGCCAGCAGTTGGCAGGGAACCTACGAGCAGTACTTC. As protein: CASSWQGTYEQYF.

This clone was seen a single time. This chain joins TRBV7-3 and TRBJ2-2, with 7 positions matching TRBD1. Losses at the gene ends were 5 bases for V and 3 bases for J; bases not matched to a gene: 12. This CDR3 spans 17 amino acids. Germline V gene data show CDR1 as SGHTA and CDR2 as FQGTGA. The CDR3 coding sequence is TGTGCCAGCAGCCATCGGACAGGAGTAGGGGACACCGGGGAGCTGTTTTTT. Amino acids: CASSHRTGVGDTGELFF.

The chain employs TRBV7-8 and TRBJ2-1, with a weak D call TRBD1 (5 bases). V was pared by 3 bases and J by 6 bases, with 15 bases between. The CDR3 covers 15 residues. Germline CDR1 is SGHVS and CDR2 is FQNEAQ. CDR3 protein: CASSFAWGQSNEQFF. CDR3 bases: TGTGCCAGCAGCTTTGCGTGGGGCCAAAGCAATGAGCAGTTCTTC.

The J gene is TRBJ2-1, the V gene TRBV28; 9 nucleotides agree with TRBD2. The CDR3 runs to 15 residues. CDR1 is MDHEN, CDR2 SYDVKM, per germline. With 7 bases clipped from V and 3 bases from J, the junction kept 7 bases outside the gene matches. The CDR3 region is CASTLAGAGYNEQFF. DNA for the CDR3: TGTGCCAGCACCTTAGCGGGGGCGGGCTACAATGAGCAGTTCTTC.

V gene TRBV7-8 combines with J gene TRBJ2-1; D is possibly TRBD1 (5 bases). The germline V gene has CDR1 SGHVS and CDR2 FQNEAQ. Trimming pared 1 base from V and 15 bases from J, leaving 10 bases between. CDR3 length: 11 amino acids. CDR3 protein: CASSLGPQGFF. The CDR3 DNA follows: TGTGCCAGCAGCTTAGGCCCGCAGGGGTTCTTC.

The chain employs TRBV6-5 and TRBJ2-7; 7 bases map to TRBD1. V lost 1 base, J lost 6 bases, and 6 bases stayed unmatched. This CDR3 has 14 amino acids. Germline loops: CDR1 MNHEY, CDR2 SVGAGI. CDR3 amino acids: CASSYWDSAREQYF. The DNA for the CDR3 is TGTGCCAGCAGTTACTGGGACAGCGCGCGCGAGCAGTACTTC.

V is TRBV10-3 and J is TRBJ1-2; 8 bases fit TRBD1. Trimming cost V 3 bases and J 6 bases; bases outside gene matches: 12. CDR1 is ENHRY and CDR2 is SYGVKD in the germline V gene. There are 16 residues in the CDR3. The CDR3 region is CAISDSDRGGSHGYTF. As DNA, the CDR3 is TGTGCCATCAGTGACTCCGACAGGGGCGGGAGTCATGGCTACACCTTC.

V usage is TRBV10-3 and J usage is TRBJ2-5; 10 bases are shared with TRBD1. Germline lookup yields CDR1 ENHRY and CDR2 SYGVKD. CDR3 length: 16 residues. V lost 2 bases and J lost 2; bases outside the gene matches: 5. CDR3 sequence (DNA): TGTGCCATCAGTGAGCCAGGGACAGGGGCACAAGAGACCCAGTACTTC. It encodes CAISEPGTGAQETQYF.

V is TRBV9 and J is TRBJ2-6; no reliable D call. Germline values: CDR1 SGDLS, CDR2 YYNGEE. CDR3 length: 14 residues. V lost 4 bases and J 7 bases, leaving 12 bases between the germline ends. The CDR3 loop reads CASSRLTQANVLTF. The CDR3 DNA follows: TGTGCCAGCAGCAGACTGACACAAGCCAACGTCCTGACTTTC.

In DNA form, the CDR3 reads TGTGCCAGCAGCTTGGACTACAATGAGCAGTTCTTC. It is translated as CASSLDYNEQFF. The V and J genes are TRBV5-8 and TRBJ2-1; D remains unclear. From germline, CDR1 is SGHTS and CDR2 YDEGEE. The CDR3 totals 12 residues. The V gene lost 0 bases and the J gene lost 3 bases, with 1 base spanning the gap.

The V gene is TRBV6-4, the J gene TRBJ2-1; D gene unclear. Trimming removed 0 bases from V and 10 bases from J, with 13 bases in between. CDR1 and CDR2 (germline): MRHNA, SNTAGT. The CDR3 spans 14 residues. The chain's CDR3 is CASSDSPMDPEQFF. The CDR3 region has the DNA TGTGCCAGCAGTGACTCGCCTATGGACCCGGAGCAGTTCTTC.

The V and J genes are TRBV5-6 and TRBJ1-1; unclear D gene. The CDR3 has 12 residues. Germline assignment: CDR1 SGHDT and CDR2 YYEEEE. Trimming removed 1 base at V and 5 bases at J, with 6 bases between. The CDR3 region is CASSLSQTEAFF. The CDR3 DNA follows: TGTGCCAGCAGCTTGTCGCAGACTGAAGCTTTCTTT.

With regard to this clone: One base away lies a much larger clone, so this may be a sequencing read error. Other DNA sequences within the sample encode an identical CDR3. The chain couples TRBV7-3 to TRBJ2-7, with D perhaps matching TRBD2 (5 bases). Germline lookup yields CDR1 SGHTA and CDR2 FQGTGA. V lost 2 bases and J 3 bases, leaving 5 bases between the germline ends. The CDR3 consists of 12 residues. The CDR3 reads CASSLGSYEQYF. CDR3 bases: TGTGCCAGCAGCTTAGGGAGCTACGAGCAGTACTTC.

Concerning this clone: This CDR3 is also generated by other DNA sequences in the sample. This rearrangement joins TRBV19 to TRBJ2-1; the match to TRBD1 covers 9 bases. Germline loops: CDR1 LNHDA, CDR2 SQIVND (reference sequence). The CDR3 totals 13 residues. V shed 8 bases, J shed 3 bases, and the junction held 2 bases outside the gene matches. The CDR3 reads CASSGQGYNEQFF. The CDR3 DNA sequence: TGTGCCAGTTCGGGACAGGGCTACAATGAGCAGTTCTTC.

The chain uses TRBV18 and TRBJ2-1, with D possibly being TRBD2 (6 bases). With 3 bases removed from V and 6 bases from J, the gap between germline ends came to 15 bases. This CDR3 comprises 15 residues. Per germline, CDR1 KGHSH and CDR2 LQKENI. CDR3 in amino acids: CASSPSTGVRNEQFF. The CDR3 DNA follows: TGTGCCAGCTCACCGTCTACGGGAGTACGCAATGAGCAGTTCTTC.